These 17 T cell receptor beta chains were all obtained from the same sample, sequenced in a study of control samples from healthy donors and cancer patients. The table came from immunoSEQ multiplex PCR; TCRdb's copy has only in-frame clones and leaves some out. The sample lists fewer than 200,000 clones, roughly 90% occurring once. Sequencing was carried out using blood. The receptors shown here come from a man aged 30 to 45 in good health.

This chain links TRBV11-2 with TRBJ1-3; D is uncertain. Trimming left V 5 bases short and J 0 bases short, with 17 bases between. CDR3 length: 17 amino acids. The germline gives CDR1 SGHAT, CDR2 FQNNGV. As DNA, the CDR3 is TGTGCCAGCAGCGCTACGGGCACACTAATCTCTGGAAACACCATATATTTT. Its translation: CASSATGTLISGNTIYF.

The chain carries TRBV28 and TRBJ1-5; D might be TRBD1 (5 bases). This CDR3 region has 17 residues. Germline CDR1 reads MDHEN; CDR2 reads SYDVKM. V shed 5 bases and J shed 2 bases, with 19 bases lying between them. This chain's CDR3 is CASSLGGIGQGNQPQHF. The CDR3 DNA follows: TGTGCCAGCAGTCTTGGGGGAATTGGACAAGGCAATCAGCCCCAGCATTTT.

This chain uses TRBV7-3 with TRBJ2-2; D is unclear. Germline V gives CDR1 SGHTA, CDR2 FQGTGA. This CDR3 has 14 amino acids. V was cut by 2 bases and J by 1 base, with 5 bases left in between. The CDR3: CASSLRRNTGELFF. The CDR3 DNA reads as TGTGCCAGCAGCTTACGGAGGAACACCGGGGAGCTGTTTTTT.

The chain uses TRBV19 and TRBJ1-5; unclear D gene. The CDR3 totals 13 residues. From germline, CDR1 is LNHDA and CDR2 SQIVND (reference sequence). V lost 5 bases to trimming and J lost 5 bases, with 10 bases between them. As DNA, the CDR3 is TGTGCCAGTAGTCCAATGGGTGATCAGCCCCAGCATTTT. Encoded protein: CASSPMGDQPQHF. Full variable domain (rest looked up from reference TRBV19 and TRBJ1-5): DGGITQSPKYLFRKEGQNVTLSCEQNLNHDAMYWYRQDPGQGLRLIYYSQIVNDFQKGDIAEGYSVSREKKESFPLTVTSAQKNPTAFYLCASSPMGDQPQHFGDGTRLSIL.

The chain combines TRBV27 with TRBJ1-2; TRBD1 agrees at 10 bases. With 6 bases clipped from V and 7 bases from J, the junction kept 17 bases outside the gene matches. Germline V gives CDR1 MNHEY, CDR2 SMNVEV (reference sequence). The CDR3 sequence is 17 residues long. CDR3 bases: TGTGCCAGCAGCCAAGGGGGACAGGGGATTTTGAGGCGTGGCTACACCTTC. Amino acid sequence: CASSQGGQGILRRGYTF.

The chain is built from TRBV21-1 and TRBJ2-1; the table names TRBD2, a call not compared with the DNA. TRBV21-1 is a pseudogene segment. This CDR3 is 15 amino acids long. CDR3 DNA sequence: TGTGCCAGCAGCCTCGGGAGGGGGCGGTGCAATGAGCAGTTCTTC. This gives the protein CASSLGRGRCNEQFF.

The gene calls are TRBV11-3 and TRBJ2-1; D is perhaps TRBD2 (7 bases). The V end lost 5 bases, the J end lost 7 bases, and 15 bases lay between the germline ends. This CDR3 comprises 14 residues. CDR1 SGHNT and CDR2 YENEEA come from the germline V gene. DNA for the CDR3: TGTGCCAGCAGCCCCGGGGGAGGGGGGAATGAGCAGTTCTTC. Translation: CASSPGGGGNEQFF.

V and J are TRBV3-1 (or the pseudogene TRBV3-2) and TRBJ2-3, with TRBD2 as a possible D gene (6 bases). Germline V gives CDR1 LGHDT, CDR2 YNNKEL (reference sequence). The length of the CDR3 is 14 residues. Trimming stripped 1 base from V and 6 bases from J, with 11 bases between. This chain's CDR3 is CASSQVPSGDTQYF. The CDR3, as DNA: TGTGCCAGCAGCCAAGTCCCCAGCGGGGATACGCAGTATTTT.

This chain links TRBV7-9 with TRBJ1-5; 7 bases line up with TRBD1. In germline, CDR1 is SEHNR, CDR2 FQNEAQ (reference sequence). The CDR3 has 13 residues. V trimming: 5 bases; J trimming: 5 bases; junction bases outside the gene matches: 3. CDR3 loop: CASSRQGDQPQHF. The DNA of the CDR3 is TGTGCCAGCAGCAGACAGGGCGATCAGCCCCAGCATTTT.

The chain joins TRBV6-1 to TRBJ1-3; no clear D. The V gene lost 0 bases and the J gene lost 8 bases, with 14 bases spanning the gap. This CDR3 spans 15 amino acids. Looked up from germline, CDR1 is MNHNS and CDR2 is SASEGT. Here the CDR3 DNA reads TGTGCCAGCAGTGAAGCCCTGGGATTTAGGGACACCATATATTTT. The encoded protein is CASSEALGFRDTIYF.

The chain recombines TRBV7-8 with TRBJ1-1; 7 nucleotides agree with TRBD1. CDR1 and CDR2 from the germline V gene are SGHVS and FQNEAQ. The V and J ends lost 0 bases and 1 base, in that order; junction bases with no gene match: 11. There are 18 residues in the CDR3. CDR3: CASSLARNTGDGNTEAFF. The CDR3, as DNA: TGTGCCAGCAGCTTAGCCCGCAATACAGGGGACGGGAACACTGAAGCTTTCTTT.

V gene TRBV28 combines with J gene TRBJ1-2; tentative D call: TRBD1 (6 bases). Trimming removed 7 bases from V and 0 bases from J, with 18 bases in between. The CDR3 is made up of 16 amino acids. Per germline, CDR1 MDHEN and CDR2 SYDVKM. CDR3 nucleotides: TGTGCCAGCACCTTGGGGGGGACACCTGCTAACTATGGCTACACCTTC. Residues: CASTLGGTPANYGYTF.

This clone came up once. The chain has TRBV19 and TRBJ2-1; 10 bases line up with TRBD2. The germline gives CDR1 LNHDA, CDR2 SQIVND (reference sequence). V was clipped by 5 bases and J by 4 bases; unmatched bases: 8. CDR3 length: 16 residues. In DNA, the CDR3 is TGTGCCAGTAGTGTTAGCGGGGGGAGAGGATACAATGAGCAGTTCTTC. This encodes CASSVSGGRGYNEQFF.

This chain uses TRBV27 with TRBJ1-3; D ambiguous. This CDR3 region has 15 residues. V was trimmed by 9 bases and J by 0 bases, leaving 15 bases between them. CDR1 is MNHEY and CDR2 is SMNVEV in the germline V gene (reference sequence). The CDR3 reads CARVVRFFSGNTIYF. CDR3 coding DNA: TGTGCCAGGGTAGTTCGGTTCTTCTCTGGAAACACCATATATTTT.

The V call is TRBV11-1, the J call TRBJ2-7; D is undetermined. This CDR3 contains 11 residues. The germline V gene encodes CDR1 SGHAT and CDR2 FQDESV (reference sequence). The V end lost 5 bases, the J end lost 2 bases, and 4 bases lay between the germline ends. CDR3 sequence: CASSRAYEQYF. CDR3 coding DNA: TGTGCCAGCAGCAGGGCCTACGAGCAGTACTTC.

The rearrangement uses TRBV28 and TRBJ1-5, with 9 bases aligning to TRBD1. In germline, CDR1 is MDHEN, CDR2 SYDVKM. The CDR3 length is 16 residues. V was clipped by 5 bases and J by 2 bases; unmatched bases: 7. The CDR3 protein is CASSPPRTGGNQPQHF. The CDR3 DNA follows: TGTGCCAGCAGTCCCCCACGGACAGGGGGCAATCAGCCCCAGCATTTT.

CDR3 sequence (DNA): TGTGCCAGCAGCCCCTCCGGGCCTCGGGACTATGGCTACACCTTC. It encodes CASSPSGPRDYGYTF. The chain carries TRBV4-2 and TRBJ1-2; D uncertain. Trimming took 4 bases from V and 3 from J, leaving 15 bases between them. The V gene's germline CDR1 is LGHNA and CDR2 YNFKEQ. The CDR3 has 15 residues.